The 13 T cell receptor beta chains reported below all come from one sample, sequenced in a study of spatial heterogeneity in lung cancer (dated by TCRdb to the late 2010s). The method was 5' RACE. Data came from a NextSeq 500. TCRdb reran the public reads through fastp at Q25 and MiXCR, keeping productive beta chains. Merged by CDR3 protein, the rows form single entries marked with the most common genes and DNA. This sample gives about 110,000 distinct CDR3 sequences in total; under 14% of them show up just once. The top ten clonotypes cover 20% to 25% of the sample. The label giving this sample's time point can be read as: blood at routine non-recurrence follow-up after resection. The sequencing used PBMCs, collected at follow-up. The source of these receptors is a female donor with early-stage non-small cell lung cancer.

This rearrangement joins TRBV9 to TRBJ1-1; 9 bases map to TRBD1. CDR1 is SGDLS, CDR2 YYNGEE, per germline. The V segment lost 4 bases and the J segment 6 bases; nucleotides outside the gene matches: 7. CDR3 length: 14 amino acids. CDR3 residues: CASSPGTGRAEAFF. The CDR3 coding sequence is TGTGCCAGCAGCCCGGGGACAGGGAGGGCTGAAGCTTTCTTT.

The sample holds a few counts of this clonotype. V usage is TRBV11-2 and J usage is TRBJ2-7; D possibly matches TRBD1 or TRBD2 (6 bases each). Germline-derived CDR1 and CDR2 are SGHAT and FQNNGV. This CDR3 is built from 12 residues. With 3 bases removed from V and 6 bases from J, the gap between germline ends came to 9 bases. In DNA form, the CDR3 reads TGTGCCAGCAGCTTGGGGGGCAGCGAGCAGTACTTC. Translated: CASSLGGSEQYF.

The sample holds a few counts of this clonotype. The chain couples TRBV4-3 to TRBJ1-5, with no clear D. Germline V CDR1 and CDR2: LGHNA, YSLEER. The CDR3 consists of 15 residues. V was cut by 0 bases and J by 5 bases, with 11 bases left in between. Written as DNA, the CDR3 is TGCGCCAGCAGCCAAGATCTAGGGTTTGATCAGCCCCAGCATTTT. Amino acids: CASSQDLGFDQPQHF.

The genes are TRBV19 and TRBJ2-3; D is possibly TRBD2 (6 bases). Per germline, CDR1 LNHDA and CDR2 SQIVND (reference sequence). The germline V and J ends were trimmed by 6 bases and 0 bases, with 7 bases remaining between them. The CDR3 runs to 13 residues. CDR3 in amino acids: CASSGTSTDTQYF. The CDR3 DNA follows: TGTGCCAGTAGCGGGACTAGCACAGATACGCAGTATTTT.

Comment on this clonotype: This clone may be a read error of a much larger clone one base away. This rearrangement joins TRBV20-1 to TRBJ2-2; possibly TRBD2 for D (6 bases). CDR3 length: 15 residues. The germline V gene encodes CDR1 DFQATT and CDR2 SNEGSKA (reference sequence). Trimming removed 6 bases from V and 4 bases from J, with 18 bases in between. DNA for the CDR3: TGCAGTGCCACGTGGGCCGGGCGGGGCACCGGGGAGCTGTTTTTT. Its protein is CSATWAGRGTGELFF.

Ten or more counts support this clonotype. The rearrangement uses TRBV3-1 and TRBJ2-3, with 9 bases lining up with TRBD2. CDR1 is LGHDT, CDR2 YNNKEL, per germline (reference sequence). The CDR3 runs to 16 residues. The V segment lost 1 base and the J segment 8 bases; nucleotides outside the gene matches: 10. The CDR3 sequence: CASSQGVLAGARTQYF. The CDR3 coding sequence is TGTGCCAGCAGCCAAGGAGTACTAGCGGGTGCCCGTACGCAGTATTTT.

The V call is TRBV12-3 or TRBV12-4, the J call TRBJ2-4; 11 bases fit TRBD2. The V and J ends lost 2 bases and 5 bases, in that order; junction bases with no gene match: 5. The CDR3 runs 16 residues. CDR3 coding DNA: TGTGCCAGCAGTTTATATGCTAGCGGGAGGCAAAACATTCAGTACTTC. It is translated as CASSLYASGRQNIQYF.

This clonotype has a handful of counts. The chain recombines TRBV18 with TRBJ1-5; 9 positions match TRBD1. Germline loops: CDR1 KGHSH, CDR2 LQKENI. The CDR3 loop spans 15 amino acids. The junction had 10 bases not matched to a gene; V was cut back by 6 bases and J by 7 bases. The CDR3 region is CASSLGTGNRQPQHF. The DNA for the CDR3 is TGTGCCAGCTCCCTTGGGACAGGGAACCGCCAGCCCCAGCATTTT.

The chain is built from TRBV11-2 and TRBJ2-2; no clear D gene. The germline V gene has CDR1 SGHAT and CDR2 FQNNGV. V gave up 4 bases and J gave up 6 bases, with 9 bases separating them. The CDR3 loop spans 13 amino acids. The chain's CDR3 is CASSYQAAGELFF. CDR3 DNA: TGTGCCAGCAGCTACCAGGCCGCCGGGGAGCTGTTTTTT.

The CDR3 here is CASSPPFPGANVLTF. The CDR3 nucleotides read TGTGCCAGCTCACCCCCCTTCCCCGGGGCCAACGTCCTGACTTTC. V usage is TRBV18 and J usage is TRBJ2-6; D is unclear. V dropped 3 bases and J dropped 4 bases, with 10 bases sitting between them. CDR3 length: 15 amino acids. The germline CDR1 and CDR2 sequences are KGHSH and LQKENI.

This clonotype was counted ten times or more. The V gene is TRBV5-6, the J gene TRBJ2-2; 10 nucleotides match TRBD1. Germline V gene sequence: CDR1 SGHDT, CDR2 YYEEEE. V trimming: 4 bases; J trimming: 9 bases; junction bases outside the gene matches: 12. The CDR3 runs to 16 residues. The chain's CDR3 is CASSVRQGALVWELFF. The CDR3 coding sequence is TGTGCCAGCAGCGTCCGACAGGGGGCTCTTGTCTGGGAGCTGTTTTTT.

Only a few counts were recorded for this clonotype. V usage is TRBV4-3 and J usage is TRBJ2-1; 7 nucleotides agree with TRBD2. V was clipped by 4 bases and J by 9 bases; unmatched bases: 18. The CDR3 is 17 amino acids. CDR1 is LGHNA and CDR2 is YSLEER in the germline V gene. The DNA for the CDR3 is TGCGCCAGCAGCCCCACAGGCCGAGGGAGGGCCTCTGGTGAGCAGTTCTTC. Protein sequence: CASSPTGRGRASGEQFF.

The gene calls are TRBV12-3 or TRBV12-4 and TRBJ1-5; perhaps TRBD1 as D (6 bases). The length of the CDR3 is 17 residues. V was trimmed by 4 bases and J by 1 base, leaving 17 bases between them. The CDR3 protein is CASSSQPGQPSNQPQHF. The DNA for the CDR3 is TGTGCCAGCAGTTCTCAACCGGGACAACCAAGCAATCAGCCCCAGCATTTT.